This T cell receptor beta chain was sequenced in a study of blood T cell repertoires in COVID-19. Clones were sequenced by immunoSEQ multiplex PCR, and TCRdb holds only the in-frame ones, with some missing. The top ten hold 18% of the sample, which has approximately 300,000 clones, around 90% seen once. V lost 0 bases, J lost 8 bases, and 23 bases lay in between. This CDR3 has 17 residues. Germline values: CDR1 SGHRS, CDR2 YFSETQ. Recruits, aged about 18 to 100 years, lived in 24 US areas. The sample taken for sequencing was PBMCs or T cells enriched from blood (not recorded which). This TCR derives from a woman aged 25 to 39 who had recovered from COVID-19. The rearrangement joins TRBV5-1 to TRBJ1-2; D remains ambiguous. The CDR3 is CASSLATIGLEAEGYTF. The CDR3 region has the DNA TGCGCCAGCAGCTTGGCCACGATAGGCCTAGAGGCAGAGGGCTACACCTTC.